These T cell receptor beta chains were read from a single sample in a study of blood T cell repertoires in COVID-19. The protocol was immunoSEQ multiplex PCR, while the TCRdb copy is restricted to in-frame clones and leaves out a portion. The sample comprises 150,000 or so clones, roughly 91% of which are singletons, and around 2.9% rests with the top ten. Sample: peripheral blood. The source is a man aged 55 to 70 with active or convalescent COVID-19. Each CDR3 is given with its conserved first and last residue. The order of the fields is J gene, D gene, clone size, V gene, CDR3 protein, CDR3 DNA. D genes are given only for firm matches. Rows may omit the clone size; those that give it use once, few, many or a size class.

TRBJ2-7,TRBD2,.,TRBV3-1/TRBV3-2,CASSQGLAGGSEQYF,TGTGCCAGCAGCCAAGGACTAGCGGGGGGGTCCGAGCAGTACTTC
TRBJ2-7,TRBD1,few,TRBV2,CASGPGGRQYF,TGTGCCAGCGGTCCAGGGGGCCGTCAGTACTTC
TRBJ1-2,.,.,TRBV20-1,CSLRGYGYTF,TGCAGTCTGCGAGGGTATGGCTACACCTTC
TRBJ2-1,.,.,TRBV30,CAWRVQRGEQFF,TGTGCCTGGAGGGTCCAACGGGGGGAGCAGTTCTTC
TRBJ2-3,TRBD2,.,TRBV9,CASSVYDMSGGGAPDTQYF,TGTGCCAGCAGCGTATATGATATGAGTGGCGGGGGGGCCCCAGATACGCAGTATTTT
TRBJ2-2,.,.,TRBV18,CASSSVAGAGTGELFF,TGTGCCAGCTCATCGGTCGCAGGGGCCGGCACCGGGGAGCTGTTTTTT
TRBJ1-1,.,.,TRBV28,CASSLGAENTEAFF,TGTGCCAGCAGTTTAGGGGCGGAGAACACTGAAGCTTTCTTT
TRBJ2-1,.,.,TRBV13,CASSLVGGDSYNEQFF,TGTGCCAGCAGCTTAGTTGGCGGGGACTCCTACAATGAGCAGTTCTTC
TRBJ2-2,.,.,TRBV19,CASSIPRGSNTGELFF,TGTGCCAGTAGTATACCCCGCGGGTCGAACACCGGGGAGCTGTTTTTT
TRBJ2-3,TRBD2,.,TRBV11-2,CASSSWTSGRATDTQYF,TGTGCCAGCAGCTCATGGACTAGCGGGAGGGCAACAGATACGCAGTATTTT
TRBJ2-7,TRBD2,few,TRBV19,CASSPTSGQSYEQYF,TGTGCCAGTAGTCCGACTAGCGGGCAGAGTTACGAGCAGTACTTC
TRBJ1-2,.,.,TRBV4-2,CASSQNTGPYGYTF,TGTGCCAGCAGCCAGAATACAGGGCCCTATGGCTACACCTTC
TRBJ2-1,TRBD2,once,TRBV7-9,CASREVGDEQFF,TGTGCCTCTCGGGAGGTAGGGGATGAGCAGTTCTTC
TRBJ1-2,.,.,TRBV7-9,CASSPHLRDGYTF,TGTGCCAGCAGCCCACACCTGAGGGATGGCTACACCTTC
TRBJ2-2,.,.,TRBV18,CASSPQTGELFF,TGTGCCAGCTCACCCCAGACCGGGGAGCTGTTTTTT
TRBJ2-3,.,.,TRBV2,CASSEEGADTQYF,TGTGCCAGCAGTGAAGAGGGGGCAGATACGCAGTATTTT
TRBJ2-2,TRBD2,.,TRBV6-2/TRBV6-3,CASSPPLSGRGPGELFF,TGTGCCAGCAGTCCCCCCCTGAGCGGGAGGGGCCCCGGGGAGCTGTTTTTT
TRBJ2-4,.,.,TRBV9,CASSAKLDYKNIQYF,TGTGCCAGCAGCGCAAAACTAGATTACAAAAACATTCAGTACTTC
TRBJ1-2,.,.,TRBV28,CASSLGLGGNSYGYTF,TGTGCCAGCAGTTTAGGCCTGGGAGGGAACTCCTATGGCTACACCTTC
TRBJ1-5,.,.,TRBV28,CASSYQGSNQPQHF,TGTGCCAGCAGTTATCAGGGTAGCAATCAGCCCCAGCATTTT
TRBJ1-1,.,.,TRBV3-1/TRBV3-2,CASSLFYGAGATEAFF,TGTGCCAGCAGCCTTTTTTACGGGGCGGGGGCCACTGAAGCTTTCTTT
TRBJ1-3,TRBD1,.,TRBV5-1,CASSQGGGSGNTIYF,TGCGCCAGCAGCCAGGGGGGAGGCTCTGGAAACACCATATATTTT
TRBJ2-1,TRBD2,.,TRBV9,CASSVSTSGIFYNEQFF,TGTGCCAGCAGCGTCTCGACTAGCGGAATTTTCTACAATGAGCAGTTCTTC
TRBJ1-5,TRBD1,few,TRBV7-3,CASSWGQGAGNQPQHF,TGTGCCAGCAGCTGGGGTCAGGGGGCGGGCAATCAGCCCCAGCATTTT
TRBJ1-3,.,once,TRBV27,CASGLNSGNTIYF,TGTGCCAGCGGTCTAAACTCTGGAAACACCATATATTTT
TRBJ1-6,.,.,TRBV3-1/TRBV3-2,CASSQVVSTVYNSPLHF,TGTGCCAGCAGCCAAGTTGTATCGACAGTCTATAATTCACCCCTCCACTTT
TRBJ1-3,TRBD1,few,TRBV18,CASSPSGTGSSGNTIYF,TGTGCCAGCTCACCGTCCGGGACAGGTTCCTCTGGAAACACCATATATTTT
TRBJ1-5,TRBD1,.,TRBV7-8,CASSPLGQGISHLIPQHF,TGTGCCAGCAGCCCGCTTGGACAGGGAATTTCCCACCTCATTCCCCAGCATTTT
TRBJ1-2,.,few,TRBV10-3,CAINRGSAGYTF,TGTGCCATCAACCGGGGGAGTGCTGGCTACACCTTC
TRBJ2-3,TRBD1,.,TRBV15,CATSRAGQGDTDTQYF,TGTGCCACCAGCAGAGCCGGACAGGGGGACACAGATACGCAGTATTTT
TRBJ1-3,.,few,TRBV7-2,CASSLEPRGSGNTIYF,TGTGCCAGCAGCTTAGAGCCCCGCGGCTCTGGAAACACCATATATTTT
TRBJ2-3,.,.,TRBV27,CASSRGWGGTDTQYF,TGTGCCAGCAGCCGGGGGTGGGGGGGCACAGATACGCAGTATTTT
TRBJ2-7,TRBD2,.,TRBV6-5,CASRRSGGYEQYF,TGTGCCAGCAGGCGGAGCGGGGGCTACGAGCAGTACTTC
TRBJ1-2,.,.,TRBV3-1/TRBV3-2,CASSQDFRGNYGYTF,TGTGCCAGCAGCCAAGATTTTAGGGGAAACTATGGCTACACCTTC
TRBJ2-1,TRBD1,.,TRBV27,CASSARQGSSYNEQFF,TGTGCCAGCAGTGCTCGACAGGGGAGCTCCTACAATGAGCAGTTCTTC
TRBJ2-1,.,.,TRBV12-1,CASSHGDRGLMEQFF,TGTGCCAGCAGCCACGGGGACAGGGGTTTAATGGAGCAGTTCTTC
TRBJ2-3,.,once,TRBV5-1,CASKLQGDTDTQYF,TGCGCCAGCAAATTACAGGGCGACACAGATACGCAGTATTTT
TRBJ2-7,.,.,TRBV5-1,CASMSDSYEQYF,TGCGCCAGCATGTCAGACTCCTACGAGCAGTACTTC
TRBJ2-7,TRBD2,few,TRBV6-2/TRBV6-3,CASSTKRGGDSYEQYF,TGTGCCAGCAGTACCAAACGGGGAGGGGACTCCTACGAGCAGTACTTC
TRBJ2-7,TRBD1,.,TRBV7-3,CASSLAGGAKYEQYF,TGTGCCAGCAGCTTAGCAGGGGGCGCGAAATACGAGCAGTACTTC
TRBJ2-1,.,.,TRBV27,CASSLAGPYNEQFF,TGTGCCAGCAGTCTGGCGGGGCCCTACAATGAGCAGTTCTTC
TRBJ1-1,TRBD1,.,TRBV18,CASSPPTGENTEAFF,TGTGCCAGCTCACCACCGACAGGGGAAAACACTGAAGCTTTCTTT
TRBJ2-3,TRBD2,.,TRBV7-2,CASTRTSGTDTQYF,TGTGCCAGCACTAGGACTAGCGGCACAGATACGCAGTATTTT
TRBJ2-3,.,.,TRBV7-5,CASPPSPPGQGTDTQYF,TGTGCCAGCCCCCCTTCCCCACCGGGACAGGGGACAGATACGCAGTATTTT
TRBJ2-1,TRBD2,.,TRBV9,CASSGGLAGALGEQFF,TGTGCCAGCAGCGGAGGACTAGCGGGGGCCCTCGGTGAGCAGTTCTTC
TRBJ1-2,.,.,TRBV6-2/TRBV6-3,CASSTMRRDGYTF,TGTGCCAGCAGTACCATGAGGCGCGATGGCTACACCTTC
TRBJ1-2,TRBD1,few,TRBV5-4,CASSLNRGNGYTF,TGTGCCAGCAGCTTGAACAGGGGGAATGGCTACACCTTC
TRBJ1-2,.,.,TRBV28,CASSLRDGYTF,TGTGCCAGCAGCTTGAGGGATGGCTACACCTTC
TRBJ2-3,.,.,TRBV3-1/TRBV3-2,CASSPAVTYTQYF,TGTGCCAGCAGCCCGGCGGTTACTTATACGCAGTATTTT
TRBJ1-5,TRBD1,.,TRBV5-5,CASSLETGYYQPQHF,TGTGCCAGCAGCTTGGAGACAGGGTACTATCAGCCCCAGCATTTT
TRBJ1-1,.,.,TRBV5-1,CASSSENRDEAFF,TGCGCCAGCAGCTCAGAGAACCGGGATGAAGCTTTCTTT
TRBJ2-5,TRBD2,.,TRBV18,CASSAGLKETQYF,TGTGCCAGCTCGGCGGGACTAAAAGAGACCCAGTACTTC
TRBJ1-2,.,.,TRBV5-1,CASSLFTSNYGYTF,TGCGCCAGCAGCTTGTTCACATCTAACTATGGCTACACCTTC
TRBJ2-1,TRBD1,.,TRBV19,CASSKYSGQGYNEQFF,TGTGCCAGTAGTAAATACTCGGGACAGGGGTACAATGAGCAGTTCTTC